The 8 T cell receptor beta chains below were found in one sample sequenced in a study of cytomegalovirus exposure and HLA in healthy donors (TCRdb year 2017). Libraries were constructed by the immunoSEQ multiplex PCR assay. A mixture of 60 forward primers for TCR Vbeta segments and 13 reverse primers for TCR Jbeta segments was used in the multiplex PCR. Not all clones reach the TCRdb copy of this immuneACCESS table, which keeps in-frame sequences only. Checked studies attribute under half of the gap to unresolved V genes and leave the rest unexplained. The sample profile shows under 130,000 clones; around 75% of them were found once. The ten top clones hold approximately 2% of the sample. The sequenced sample was PBMCs. The receptors were sampled from a man aged 30-40 years in good health and CMV-seronegative.

The gene calls are TRBV4-2 and TRBJ2-7, with 10 bases fitting TRBD2. The CDR3 covers 16 residues. Germline CDR1 is LGHNA and CDR2 is YNFKEQ. The ends lost 4 bases at V and 5 bases at J; junction bases unmatched: 11. The CDR3 region is CASSPPEAGGPDEQYF. The CDR3 DNA follows: TGTGCCAGCAGCCCCCCTGAAGCGGGAGGGCCGGACGAGCAGTACTTC.

This chain uses TRBV5-6 with TRBJ2-1; tentatively, D is TRBD1 (5 bases). V was cut by 3 bases and J by 4 bases, with 20 bases left in between. The CDR3 loop spans 17 amino acids. CDR1 and CDR2 from the germline V gene are SGHDT and YYEEEE. The chain's CDR3 is CASSSRTRGTGYNEQFF. The CDR3 region has the DNA TGTGCCAGCAGCTCCAGGACCCGTGGTACAGGATACAATGAGCAGTTCTTC.

This chain joins TRBV6-1 and TRBJ2-1, with TRBD2 as a possible D gene (6 bases). V lost 8 bases, J lost 0 bases, and 14 bases lay in between. The CDR3 is 15 residues long. Germline CDR1 reads MNHNS; CDR2 reads SASEGT. CDR3 protein: CASGGLGSSYNEQFF. The CDR3 nucleotides are TGTGCCAGCGGGGGGTTGGGGAGCTCCTACAATGAGCAGTTCTTC.

This clone appeared a few times. This chain links TRBV4-3 with TRBJ2-1; D is possibly TRBD2 (6 bases). Per the germline V gene, CDR1 is LGHNA and CDR2 is YSLEER. Trimming removed 0 bases from V and 0 bases from J, with 9 bases in between. The CDR3 is made up of 16 amino acids. The CDR3 DNA sequence: TGCGCCAGCAGCCAAGACCGGGACTTCTCCTACAATGAGCAGTTCTTC. It translates to CASSQDRDFSYNEQFF.

The CDR3 DNA follows: TGCAGCGTTGCCATAGGGACAACCCGCTCCTACGAGCAGTACTTC. Its protein product is CSVAIGTTRSYEQYF. The chain is built from TRBV29-1 and TRBJ2-7, with TRBD1 as a possible D gene (6 bases). CDR3 length equals 15 residues. Trimming removed 4 bases at V and 0 bases at J, with 16 bases between. The germline V gene has CDR1 SQVTM and CDR2 ANQGSEA.

The table lists this clone with a few counts. This sequence joins TRBV5-8 and TRBJ1-5; tentatively, D is TRBD1 (5 bases). This CDR3 has 14 amino acids. Trimming took off 2 bases at V and 6 bases at J, with 12 bases between the two ends. Germline lookup yields CDR1 SGHTS and CDR2 YDEGEE. CDR3 amino acids: CASSLGEGLQPQHF. CDR3 DNA sequence: TGTGCCAGCAGCTTAGGGGAGGGACTTCAGCCCCAGCATTTT.

This chain connects TRBV2 to TRBJ1-4, with TRBD1 matching 9 bases. This CDR3 spans 15 amino acids. The trim removed 7 bases at V and 8 bases at J, leaving 11 bases unmatched. Germline V gene sequence: CDR1 SNHLY, CDR2 FYNNEI. The CDR3 DNA reads TGTGCCAGCACCGACGCAACAGGGGGCTGGGAAAAACTGTTTTTT. It encodes CASTDATGGWEKLFF.

CDR3 sequence reads: CASSLVGRGTAEAFF. The CDR3 coding sequence is TGTGCCAGCAGCTTAGTAGGCAGGGGGACAGCTGAAGCTTTCTTT. The rearrangement joins TRBV7-2 to TRBJ1-1, with TRBD1 identical over 7 bases. V lost 1 base and J lost 6; bases outside the gene matches: 8. The germline V gene has CDR1 SGHTA and CDR2 FQGNSA. The length of the CDR3 is 15 residues.